This TCR beta chain was found in a study of cytomegalovirus exposure and HLA in healthy donors. Researchers ran the PCR with 60 Vbeta and 13 Jbeta primers. Sequencing used immunoSEQ multiplex PCR; TCRdb keeps in-frame clones, though not all of them. Here the sample spans over 150,000 clones, roughly 85% being singletons. The CDR3 is made up of 13 amino acids. CDR1 and CDR2 (germline): GTSNPN, SVGIG (reference sequence). Trimming took 0 bases from V and 3 from J, leaving 8 bases between them. The sequence was collected from a boy between 2 and 10 years old in good health and CMV-seronegative. Sequencing was carried out using PBMCs. This rearrangement joins TRBV30 to TRBJ1-1; D remains unclear. CDR3 loop: CAWSVSGYTEAFF. The CDR3 bases are TGTGCCTGGAGTGTTTCCGGGTACACTGAAGCTTTCTTT.